Listed here are 22 T cell receptor beta chains from one sample, sequenced in a study of cytotoxic CD8 clonotypes in ibrutinib-treated CLL. Assay used: immunoSEQ multiplex PCR; TCRdb lists only in-frame clones, some missing. Found here are over 65,000 clones, more than 60% of them singletons; the top ten hold around 5.8%. The source material was PBMCs, sampled after 12 months of ibrutinib treatment. Receptors were obtained from a human donor with chronic lymphocytic leukemia.

This chain joins TRBV5-4 and TRBJ2-7, with a possible D match to TRBD1 (7 bases). The CDR3 sequence is 13 residues long. CDR1 and CDR2 (germline): SGHNT, YYREEE (reference sequence). The V gene lost 6 bases and the J gene lost 4 bases, with 14 bases spanning the gap. The CDR3 DNA reads TGTGCCAGCACTACGGCAGGGGGGTACGAGCAGTACTTC. Protein sequence: CASTTAGGYEQYF.

The genes are TRBV6-5 and TRBJ2-5, with a possible D match to TRBD1 (6 bases). The V end was cut by 2 bases, the J end by 0 bases, with 13 bases between. Per the germline V gene, CDR1 is MNHEY and CDR2 is SVGAGI. The CDR3 is made up of 16 amino acids. CDR3 loop: CASSYVAGAYQETQYF. DNA of the CDR3: TGTGCCAGCAGTTACGTCGCAGGGGCGTACCAAGAGACCCAGTACTTC.

The V call is TRBV2, the J call TRBJ1-3, with no clear D. Germline CDR1 and CDR2: SNHLY and FYNNEI. V gave up 7 bases and J gave up 0 bases, with 13 bases separating them. The CDR3 runs to 15 residues. The CDR3: CASTKDRFSGNTIYF. As DNA, the CDR3 is TGTGCCAGCACCAAGGACCGTTTCTCTGGAAACACCATATATTTT.

J is TRBJ1-1 and V is TRBV4-3; D might be TRBD1 (5 bases). CDR1 and CDR2 (germline): LGHNA, YSLEER. The V and J ends lost 1 base and 4 bases respectively, with 16 bases between them. This CDR3 region has 16 residues. This chain's CDR3 is CASSQVVNNGGTEAFF. The CDR3 DNA reads as TGCGCCAGCAGCCAAGTTGTCAATAATGGGGGCACTGAAGCTTTCTTT.

The chain links TRBV11-2 to TRBJ1-1; the D is unclear. The CDR3 has 12 amino acids. Between the trimmed V and J ends, which lost 2 bases and 4 bases, there was a span of 5 bases. Germline assignment: CDR1 SGHAT and CDR2 FQNNGV. The CDR3 DNA reads TGTGCCAGCAGCTTACGGGGCACTGAAGCTTTCTTT. It is translated as CASSLRGTEAFF.

This clone has just one count. This chain joins TRBV7-2 and TRBJ1-5, with TRBD1 identical over 9 bases. After removal of 5 bases from V and 4 bases from J, the junction contained 6 bases not matched to a gene. The germline V gene encodes CDR1 SGHTA and CDR2 FQGNSA. The CDR3 totals 15 residues. CDR3 residues: CASSVGTGKNQPQHF. DNA for the CDR3: TGTGCCAGCAGCGTCGGGACAGGGAAGAATCAGCCCCAGCATTTT.

The CDR3 nucleotides are TGTGCCAGCAGTACCGCACACACTGGCTCTGGAAACACCATATATTTT. Translated: CASSTAHTGSGNTIYF. J is TRBJ1-3 and V is TRBV28; D is undetermined. Germline values: CDR1 MDHEN, CDR2 SYDVKM. Between the trimmed V and J ends, which lost 5 bases and 0 bases, there was a span of 14 bases. The CDR3 runs to 16 residues.

J is TRBJ1-2 and V is TRBV7-8; tentatively, D is TRBD1 (5 bases). CDR1 and CDR2 from the germline V gene are SGHVS and FQNEAQ. CDR3 length: 14 amino acids. V dropped 0 bases and J dropped 5 bases, with 10 bases sitting between them. This CDR3 is CASSLAARDYGYTF. The CDR3 nucleotides read TGTGCCAGCAGCTTAGCTGCCAGGGATTATGGCTACACCTTC.

The chain couples TRBV27 to TRBJ2-1; the D gene could be TRBD1 or TRBD2 (5 bases each). The CDR3 is made up of 15 amino acids. In germline, CDR1 is MNHEY, CDR2 SMNVEV (reference sequence). V lost 5 bases and J 11 bases, leaving 22 bases between the germline ends. The CDR3 is CASSPSPPGPNKQFF. The CDR3 DNA sequence: TGTGCCAGCAGTCCATCTCCCCCGGGACCCAACAAGCAGTTCTTC.

This clone was detected only a few times. The J gene is TRBJ2-5, the V gene TRBV18; D uncertain. Germline CDR1 is KGHSH and CDR2 is LQKENI. CDR3 length equals 14 residues. V was trimmed by 3 bases and J by 2 bases, leaving 10 bases between them. The CDR3 DNA follows: TGTGCCAGCTCACCCCTCACATTACAAGAGACCCAGTACTTC. This translates into CASSPLTLQETQYF.

The chain employs TRBV5-4 and TRBJ1-2; D gene unclear. Trimming shortened V by 4 bases and J by 5 bases, and 12 bases separated the two germline ends. CDR1 and CDR2 (germline): SGHNT, YYREEE (reference sequence). The CDR3 extends over 13 amino acids. The CDR3, as DNA: TGTGCCAGCAGCCTAGGTTTTTCGTATGGCTACACCTTC. It encodes CASSLGFSYGYTF. The full variable domain, in which reference TRBV5-4 and TRBJ1-2 provide the parts outside the CDR3, is ETGVTQSPTHLIKTRGQQVTLRCSSQSGHNTVSWYQQALGQGPQFIFQYYREEENGRGNFPPRFSGLQFPNYSSELNVNALELDDSALYLCASSLGFSYGYTFGSGTRLTVV.

V and J are TRBV5-6 and TRBJ2-1, with TRBD2 identical over 10 bases. Trimming removed 2 bases from V and 4 bases from J; junction bases left unmatched: 3. Per the germline V gene, CDR1 is SGHDT and CDR2 is YYEEEE. The CDR3 contains 15 residues. The CDR3 loop is CASSFSSGGYNEQFF. CDR3 DNA sequence: TGTGCCAGCAGCTTCTCTAGCGGGGGATACAATGAGCAGTTCTTC.

V usage is TRBV5-1 and J usage is TRBJ2-5; the match to TRBD2 covers 10 bases. The junction had 7 bases not matched to a gene; V was cut back by 4 bases and J by 1 base. Germline CDR1 SGHRS, CDR2 YFSETQ. This CDR3 spans 16 amino acids. In DNA form, the CDR3 reads TGCGCCAGCAGCGCGAGCAGCGGGGGGGCCCAAGAGACCCAGTACTTC. This gives the protein CASSASSGGAQETQYF.

V gene TRBV6-5 combines with J gene TRBJ2-5; tentatively, D is TRBD2 (5 bases). This CDR3 is 13 amino acids long. V lost 5 bases and J lost 5, with 12 bases in between. From germline, CDR1 is MNHEY and CDR2 SVGAGI. CDR3 in DNA: TGTGCCAGCAGTCCCCCGGGGATGGAGACCCAGTACTTC. Protein product: CASSPPGMETQYF.

The sample holds a few counts of this clone. This chain links TRBV5-1 with TRBJ2-1, with 11 bases fitting TRBD2. The CDR3 contains 15 residues. V shed 4 bases, J shed 2 bases, and the junction held 2 bases outside the gene matches. Per the germline V gene, CDR1 is SGHRS and CDR2 is YFSETQ. CDR3 protein: CASSPTSGAYNEQFF. The CDR3 bases are TGCGCCAGCAGCCCGACTAGCGGGGCCTACAATGAGCAGTTCTTC. The full variable domain, with the rest looked up from reference TRBV5-1 and TRBJ2-1, is KAGVTQTPRYLIKTRGQQVTLSCSPISGHRSVSWYQQTPGQGLQFLFEYFSETQRNKGNFPGRFSGRQFSNSRSEMNVSTLELGDSALYLCASSPTSGAYNEQFFGPGTRLTVL.

The chain has TRBV5-1 and TRBJ1-3; D unresolved. The length of the CDR3 is 14 residues. CDR1 SGHRS and CDR2 YFSETQ come from the germline V gene. Trimming took 1 base from V and 3 from J, leaving 8 bases between them. This chain's CDR3 is CASSLTVGGNTIYF. In nucleotides, the CDR3 is TGCGCCAGCAGCTTGACTGTCGGTGGAAACACCATATATTTT.

This clone was detected only a few times. The chain employs TRBV30 and TRBJ1-6; TRBD1 might be the D (6 bases). Per the germline V gene, CDR1 is GTSNPN and CDR2 is SVGIG (reference sequence). Trimming left V 8 bases short and J 7 bases short, with 21 bases between. The CDR3 length is 15 residues. The CDR3 loop is CAGTGGDNGNSPLHF. CDR3 nucleotides: TGTGCCGGGACCGGTGGGGACAACGGGAATTCACCCCTCCACTTT.

The CDR3 here is CASSSSDRVNSPLHF. DNA of the CDR3: TGTGCCAGCAGTTCATCCGACAGAGTTAATTCACCCCTCCACTTT. The rearrangement joins TRBV28 to TRBJ1-6, with D possibly being TRBD1 (5 bases). Germline-derived CDR1 and CDR2 are MDHEN and SYDVKM. The V end lost 4 bases, the J end lost 6 bases, and 13 bases lay between the germline ends. The CDR3 has 15 amino acids.

The J gene is TRBJ2-3, the V gene TRBV7-3; D may be TRBD1 (7 bases). In germline, CDR1 is SGHTA, CDR2 FQGTGA. The CDR3 consists of 12 residues. The germline V and J ends were trimmed by 4 bases and 6 bases, with 8 bases remaining between them. The CDR3 spells CASSSGGDTQYF. CDR3 nucleotide sequence: TGTGCCAGCAGCTCAGGGGGGGATACGCAGTATTTT.

The CDR3 spells CASSPGQGSFYGYTF. In DNA form, the CDR3 reads TGCGCCAGCAGCCCGGGACAAGGGAGCTTCTATGGCTACACCTTC. The chain joins TRBV4-3 to TRBJ1-2; tentatively, D is TRBD1 (6 bases). The germline V gene has CDR1 LGHNA and CDR2 YSLEER. V lost 4 bases, J lost 4 bases, and 16 bases lay in between. CDR3 length: 15 residues.

The chain links TRBV27 to TRBJ1-2; tentative D call: TRBD1 (6 bases). Germline values: CDR1 MNHEY, CDR2 SMNVEV (reference sequence). CDR3 length: 14 amino acids. Trimming pared 10 bases from V and 4 bases from J, leaving 19 bases between. CDR3 sequence reads: CATYTGAPGYGYTF. The CDR3 DNA sequence: TGTGCCACCTACACGGGGGCGCCAGGCTATGGCTACACCTTC.

V gene TRBV18 combines with J gene TRBJ1-1; no clear D. This CDR3 comprises 14 residues. Trimming left V 3 bases short and J 0 bases short, with 8 bases between. Germline CDR1 KGHSH, CDR2 LQKENI. CDR3 nucleotide sequence: TGTGCCAGCTCACCTATGGCGATGAACACTGAAGCTTTCTTT. Translated: CASSPMAMNTEAFF. The whole variable domain, filled in from reference TRBV18 and TRBJ1-1, reads NAGVMQNPRHLVRRRGQEARLRCSPMKGHSHVYWYRQLPEEGLKFMVYLQKENIIDESGMPKERFSAEFPKEGPSILRIQQVVRGDSAAYFCASSPMAMNTEAFFGQGTRLTVV.